These 25 T cell receptor beta chains were sequenced from one sample in a study of Graves' ophthalmopathy and Graves' hyperthyroidism. Researchers took RNA transcripts and amplified TCR beta CDR3 regions from them. HTBI-primed RT-PCR formed the first round, and a multiplex PCR formed the second. TCRdb analysed the multiplex PCR reads with MiXCR anew, one entry per CDR3 protein. The sample yields approximately 700,000 distinct CDR3 sequences, around 40% seen once. Sequencing used peripheral blood. These receptors were obtained from an adult man with Graves' ophthalmopathy.

This clonotype was counted ten times or more. CDR3 nucleotides: TGTGCCAGCAGCCCGGGTTTTTCTGGGGCCAACGTCCTGACTTTC. Translation gives CASSPGFSGANVLTF. V usage is TRBV11-2 and J usage is TRBJ2-6; D ambiguous. Germline V gene sequence: CDR1 SGHAT, CDR2 FQNNGV. Trimming took 5 bases from V and 1 from J, leaving 9 bases between them. There are 15 residues in the CDR3.

V gene TRBV24-1 combines with J gene TRBJ1-5, with 8 bases identical to TRBD1. This CDR3 is built from 18 residues. With 4 bases clipped from V and 1 base from J, the junction kept 11 bases outside the gene matches. Germline lookup yields CDR1 KGHDR and CDR2 SFDVKD. CDR3 DNA sequence: TGTGCCACCAGTGACCCAGGGACAGGAGCTAAAAGCAATCAGCCCCAGCATTTT. This translates into CATSDPGTGAKSNQPQHF.

This sequence joins TRBV7-2 and TRBJ2-7; 12 nucleotides line up with TRBD2. The CDR3 has 14 residues. With 5 bases clipped from V and 6 bases from J, the junction kept 5 bases outside the gene matches. Germline assignment: CDR1 SGHTA and CDR2 FQGNSA. The CDR3 nucleotides read TGTGCCAGCAGCACGAGGACTAGCGGGACCGAGCAGTACTTC. It is translated as CASSTRTSGTEQYF.

This clonotype was seen repeatedly, ten times or more. The chain combines TRBV7-2 with TRBJ2-5; no firm D call. CDR3 size: 11 residues. Germline-derived CDR1 and CDR2 are SGHTA and FQGNSA. Trimming took 2 bases from V and 6 from J, leaving 4 bases between them. CDR3 protein: CASSLQKTQYF. DNA of the CDR3: TGTGCCAGCAGCTTACAAAAGACCCAGTACTTC. Together with reference TRBV7-2 and TRBJ2-5, the CDR3 gives the full variable domain: GAGVSQSPSNKVTEKGKDVELRCDPISGHTALYWYRQSLGQGLEFLIYFQGNSAPDKSGLPSDRFSAERTGGSVSTLTIQRTQQEDSAVYLCASSLQKTQYFGPGTRLLVL.

This clonotype has just a few counts. The V call is TRBV10-3, the J call TRBJ2-7, with 9 bases aligning to TRBD1. Germline lookup yields CDR1 ENHRY and CDR2 SYGVKD. V dropped 10 bases and J dropped 4; count of bases not matched to a gene: 14. This CDR3 has 15 amino acids. The DNA for the CDR3 is TGTGCCAGCAGCGCCGGGACAGGGTTTAATTACGAGCAGTACTTC. Its protein product is CASSAGTGFNYEQYF.

Note on this clonotype: This sequence may be a read error, since a much larger clone differs from it by one base. V gene TRBV10-3 combines with J gene TRBJ2-5; TRBD1 matches 8 bases. CDR1 is ENHRY and CDR2 is SYGVKD in the germline V gene. With 6 bases clipped from V and 4 bases from J, the junction kept 7 bases outside the gene matches. This CDR3 is 14 amino acids long. This CDR3 is CAISSTDRGETQYF. CDR3 nucleotides: TGTGCCATCAGCTCCACCGACAGGGGAGAGACCCAGTACTTC.

Concerning this clonotype: The junction does not match germline at one end; this may be a read error. The chain joins TRBV24-1 to TRBJ1-5; TRBD1 aligns across 10 bases. Per germline, CDR1 KGHDR and CDR2 SFDVKD. The CDR3 covers 14 residues. Here the CDR3 DNA reads TGTGCCAGCAGTTGGGGACAGGGGATTGAGCCCCAGCATTTT. Translating gives CASSWGQGIEPQHF.

The J gene is TRBJ1-5, the V gene TRBV20-1, with D tentatively TRBD1 (5 bases). The CDR3 sequence is 17 residues long. The V gene's germline CDR1 is DFQATT and CDR2 SNEGSKA (reference sequence). V lost 3 bases to trimming and J lost 0 bases, with 18 bases between them. The CDR3 sequence is CSARVFDRFDSNQPQHF. Written as DNA, the CDR3 is TGCAGTGCTAGGGTCTTCGACAGATTTGATAGCAATCAGCCCCAGCATTTT.

CDR3 amino acids: CSGSPTGELFF. CDR3 bases: TGCAGCGGGAGCCCCACCGGGGAGCTGTTTTTT. This rearrangement joins TRBV29-1 to TRBJ2-2; D gene uncertain. V was trimmed by 7 bases and J by 4 bases, leaving 7 bases between them. Germline V gene lookup returns CDR1 SQVTM and CDR2 ANQGSEA. The CDR3 is made up of 11 amino acids.

There are a few counts of this clonotype. The chain joins TRBV20-1 to TRBJ2-7, with D perhaps assigned TRBD1 or TRBD2 (5 bases each). The CDR3 loop spans 14 amino acids. CDR1 is DFQATT and CDR2 is SNEGSKA in the germline V gene (reference sequence). Trimming cost V 3 bases and J 2 bases, with 14 bases left between them. The CDR3 protein is CSASTGTSTYEQYF. DNA of the CDR3: TGCAGTGCTAGTACTGGGACGTCCACCTACGAGCAGTACTTC.

This clonotype has a count of ten or more. The rearrangement links TRBV25-1 to TRBJ2-5; 9 bases are a match to TRBD2. V lost 3 bases, J lost 4 bases, and 12 bases stayed unmatched. CDR1 is MGHDK, CDR2 SYGVNS, per germline. The CDR3 has 17 residues. CDR3 amino acids: CASSDPAGGLSGETQYF. The CDR3, as DNA: TGTGCCAGCAGTGATCCAGCGGGAGGTCTCTCTGGAGAGACCCAGTACTTC.

Comment on this clonotype: A much larger clonotype is one base distant, so this may be a read error. The chain carries TRBV10-3 and TRBJ2-5, with D perhaps TRBD1 or TRBD2 (5 bases each). CDR1 is ENHRY, CDR2 SYGVKD, per germline. CDR3 length: 12 residues. The CDR3 nucleotides are TGTGCCATCAGTTTCGGGAAAAGGGACGTTCACTTC. This codes for CAISFGKRDVHF.

This clonotype was counted ten times or more. The chain joins TRBV29-1 to TRBJ1-3; 11 nucleotides line up with TRBD1. The CDR3 covers 15 residues. CDR1 SQVTM and CDR2 ANQGSEA come from the germline V gene. V was pared by 6 bases and J by 4 bases, with 8 bases of the junction left unmatched. CDR3 in amino acids: CSVGTGGLLGNTIYF. The CDR3 nucleotides read TGCAGCGTCGGGACAGGGGGTTTGTTGGGAAACACCATATATTTT.

Note on this clonotype: A much more abundant neighbour one base away suggests this may be a read error. This chain links TRBV11-1 with TRBJ2-7; D is uncertain. The CDR3 runs to 13 residues. Germline loops: CDR1 SGHAT, CDR2 FQDESV (reference sequence). V shed 9 bases and J shed 3 bases, with 15 bases lying between them. CDR3 amino acids: CARSTPLDYEQYF. The CDR3 bases are TGTGCCAGAAGCACACCCCTAGACTACGAGCAGTACTTC.

Concerning this clonotype itself: Sequence at one end of the junction differs from germline and may be a read error. This chain joins TRBV7-9 and TRBJ2-7, with 7 bases identical to TRBD1. The CDR3 is 18 amino acids. Germline V gene sequence: CDR1 SEHNR, CDR2 FQNEAQ (reference sequence). Here the CDR3 reads CASSLALHRGTHSYGQYF. The CDR3 DNA reads as TGCGCCAGCAGCTTGGCCTTGCACAGGGGTACCCACTCCTACGGGCAGTACTTC.

This chain joins TRBV7-9 and TRBJ1-3, with 7 bases fitting TRBD1. With V trimmed by 5 bases and J by 5 bases, 6 bases remained unmatched. This CDR3 contains 14 residues. Germline-derived CDR1 and CDR2 are SEHNR and FQNEAQ (reference sequence). CDR3 nucleotide sequence: TGTGCCAGCAGCACCGACAGGGCGAGAAACACCATATATTTT. Translating it yields CASSTDRARNTIYF. Based on the CDR3 plus reference TRBV7-9 and TRBJ1-3, the full variable domain is DTGVSQNPRHKITKRGQNVTFRCDPISEHNRLYWYRQTLGQGPEFLTYFQNEAQLEKSRLLSDRFSAERPKGSFSTLEIQRTEQGDSAMYLCASSTDRARNTIYFGEGSWLTVV.

This clonotype appeared many times. The chain combines TRBV7-9 with TRBJ1-2, with D perhaps TRBD1 (6 bases). Germline V CDR1 and CDR2: SEHNR, FQNEAQ (reference sequence). CDR3 length: 14 residues. Trimming shortened V by 5 bases and J by 0 bases, and 10 bases separated the two germline ends. CDR3 loop: CASSTNRANYGYTF. CDR3 DNA sequence: TGTGCCAGCAGCACTAACAGGGCTAACTATGGCTACACCTTC.

This clonotype was observed many times. The chain is built from TRBV7-8 and TRBJ1-2; possibly TRBD1 for D (5 bases). Germline-derived CDR1 and CDR2 are SGHVS and FQNEAQ. V lost 0 bases to trimming and J lost 2 bases, with 7 bases between them. The CDR3 spans 14 residues. CDR3 nucleotide sequence: TGTGCCAGCAGCTTAGCGACAGAAAACTATGGCTACACCTTC. The encoded protein is CASSLATENYGYTF.

V and J are TRBV7-2 and TRBJ1-1; 7 bases agree with TRBD1. J was trimmed by 4 bases and V by 5 bases; bases with no gene match: 10. Germline CDR1 reads SGHTA; CDR2 reads FQGNSA. The CDR3 has 15 amino acids. CDR3 amino acids: CASSKEGAPGTEAFF. The CDR3 coding sequence is TGTGCCAGCAGCAAAGAGGGGGCTCCGGGCACTGAAGCTTTCTTT.

This clonotype was seen a single time. The chain uses TRBV7-9 and TRBJ2-7; the D call may be TRBD1 or TRBD2 (7 bases each). The V end was cut by 1 base, the J end by 4 bases, with 17 bases between. Germline V gene data show CDR1 as SEHNR and CDR2 as FQNEAQ (reference sequence). The CDR3 loop spans 16 amino acids. The CDR3 bases are TGTGCCAGCAGCTTAGGATTCCAGGGGGGGATTTACGAGCAGTACTTC. It translates to CASSLGFQGGIYEQYF.

CDR3 sequence reads: CASRDNYNSPLHF. The CDR3, as DNA: TGTGCCAGCCGGGACAACTATAATTCACCCCTCCACTTT. J is TRBJ1-6 and V is TRBV14; a possible D gene is TRBD1 (6 bases). In germline, CDR1 is SGHDN, CDR2 FVKESK. V was trimmed by 8 bases and J by 3 bases, leaving 8 bases between them. The CDR3 is made up of 13 amino acids.

The chain uses TRBV12-3 or TRBV12-4 and TRBJ2-7; TRBD2 matches at 8 bases. The CDR3 extends over 18 amino acids. The CDR3 here is CASGLTHLGGREVNEQYF. For the CDR3, the DNA is TGTGCTAGTGGTTTGACCCATCTGGGGGGGCGGGAGGTCAACGAGCAGTACTTC.

This clonotype came up many times. CDR3 DNA sequence: TGTGCCAGCAGCGTAGGGGGAGGGGCGGATCCCGAATATGGCTACACCTTC. This encodes CASSVGGGADPEYGYTF. The rearrangement uses TRBV9 and TRBJ1-2, with D perhaps matching TRBD1 (5 bases). Looked up from germline, CDR1 is SGDLS and CDR2 is YYNGEE. Trimming cost V 0 bases and J 5 bases, with 20 bases left between them. The CDR3 consists of 17 residues. The variable domain in full, completed from reference TRBV9 and TRBJ1-2, reads DSGVTQTPKHLITATGQRVTLRCSPRSGDLSVYWYQQSLDQGLQFLIQYYNGEERAKGNILERFSAQQFPDLHSELNLSSLELGDSALYFCASSVGGGADPEYGYTFGSGTRLTVV.

Comments on this clonotype: Possible read error: a much larger clone is one base away. The CDR3 ends on some other residue instead of the conserved phenylalanine or tryptophan, so this is likely a read error. The V and J genes are TRBV10-3 and TRBJ1-5; D uncertain. The CDR3 is 14 residues long. V lost 0 bases, J lost 8 bases, and 11 bases lay in between. CDR1 is ENHRY, CDR2 SYGVKD, per germline. The CDR3 coding sequence is TGTGCCATCAGTGAGTCTCGGGCGGCAGAGCCCCAGCATCTT. Its translation is CAISESRAAEPQHL.

Many counts were recorded for this clonotype. CDR3 region: CASSLDYGQSYEQYF. The CDR3 bases are TGTGCCAGCAGCTTAGACTACGGACAGTCCTACGAGCAGTACTTC. The gene calls are TRBV7-8 and TRBJ2-7, with TRBD1 as a possible D gene (6 bases). This CDR3 is 15 amino acids long. The V and J ends lost 1 base and 1 base respectively, with 11 bases between them. Looked up from germline, CDR1 is SGHVS and CDR2 is FQNEAQ.